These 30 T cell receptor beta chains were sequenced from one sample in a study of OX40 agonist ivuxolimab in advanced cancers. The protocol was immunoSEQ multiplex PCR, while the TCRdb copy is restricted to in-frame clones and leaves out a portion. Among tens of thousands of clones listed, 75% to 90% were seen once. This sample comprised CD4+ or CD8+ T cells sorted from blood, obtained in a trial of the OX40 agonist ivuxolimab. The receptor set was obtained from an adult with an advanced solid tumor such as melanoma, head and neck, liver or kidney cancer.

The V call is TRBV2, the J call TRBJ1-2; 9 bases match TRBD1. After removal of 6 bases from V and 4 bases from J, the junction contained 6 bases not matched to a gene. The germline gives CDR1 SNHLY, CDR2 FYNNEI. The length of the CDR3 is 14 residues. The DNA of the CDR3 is TGTGCCAGCAGCTTCGGACAGGGGAGCTATGGCTACACCTTC. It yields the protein CASSFGQGSYGYTF.

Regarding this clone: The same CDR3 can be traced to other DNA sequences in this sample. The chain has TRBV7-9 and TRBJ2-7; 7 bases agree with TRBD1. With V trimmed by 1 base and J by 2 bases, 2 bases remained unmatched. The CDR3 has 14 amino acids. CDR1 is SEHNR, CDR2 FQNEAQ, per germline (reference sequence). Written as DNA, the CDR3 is TGTGCCAGCAGCTTAGGACAGGGCACCTACGAGCAGTACTTC. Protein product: CASSLGQGTYEQYF.

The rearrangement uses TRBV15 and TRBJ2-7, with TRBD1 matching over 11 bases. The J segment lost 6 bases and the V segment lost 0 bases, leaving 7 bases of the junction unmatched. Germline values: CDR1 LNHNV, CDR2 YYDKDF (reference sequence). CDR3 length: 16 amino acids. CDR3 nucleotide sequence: TGTGCCACCAGCAGAGACCCCGGGACAGGGGGGCCCGAGCAGTACTTC. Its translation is CATSRDPGTGGPEQYF.

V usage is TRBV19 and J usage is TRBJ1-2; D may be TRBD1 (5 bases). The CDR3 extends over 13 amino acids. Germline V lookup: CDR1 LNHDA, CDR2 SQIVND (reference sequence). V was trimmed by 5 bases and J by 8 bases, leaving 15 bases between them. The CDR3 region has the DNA TGTGCCAGTAGTCCGGGACCAACGGGGGGCTACACCTTC. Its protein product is CASSPGPTGGYTF.

CDR3 sequence (DNA): TGTGCCAGCAGTGGGCGGACAGGGTGGAGCACAGATACGCAGTATTTT. Protein product: CASSGRTGWSTDTQYF. The V call is TRBV6-4, the J call TRBJ2-3; 8 nucleotides align to TRBD1. This CDR3 contains 16 residues. Looked up from germline, CDR1 is MRHNA and CDR2 is SNTAGT. V was clipped by 4 bases and J by 0 bases; unmatched bases: 6.

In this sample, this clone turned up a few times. The CDR3 region is CASSDPISGNTIYF. The CDR3 DNA follows: TGCGCCAGCAGCGACCCGATATCCGGAAACACCATATATTTT. V and J are TRBV5-1 and TRBJ1-3; D remains unclear. Germline CDR1 and CDR2: SGHRS and YFSETQ. The CDR3 is 14 amino acids. V was pared by 4 bases and J by 4 bases, with 12 bases between. The variable domain in full, with the rest retrieved from reference TRBV5-1 and TRBJ1-3, is KAGVTQTPRYLIKTRGQQVTLSCSPISGHRSVSWYQQTPGQGLQFLFEYFSETQRNKGNFPGRFSGRQFSNSRSEMNVSTLELGDSALYLCASSDPISGNTIYFGEGSWLTVV.

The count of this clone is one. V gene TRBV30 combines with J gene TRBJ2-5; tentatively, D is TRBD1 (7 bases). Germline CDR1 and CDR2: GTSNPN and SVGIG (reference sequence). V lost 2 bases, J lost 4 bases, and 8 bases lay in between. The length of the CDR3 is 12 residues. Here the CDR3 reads CAWSQGGETQYF. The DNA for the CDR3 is TGTGCCTGGAGTCAGGGGGGAGAGACCCAGTACTTC.

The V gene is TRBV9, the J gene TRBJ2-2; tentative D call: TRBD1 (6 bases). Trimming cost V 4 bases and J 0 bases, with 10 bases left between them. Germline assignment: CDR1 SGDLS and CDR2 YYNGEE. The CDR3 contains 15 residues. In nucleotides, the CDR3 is TGTGCCAGCAGCCCCGGGACAACGAACACCGGGGAGCTGTTTTTT. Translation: CASSPGTTNTGELFF.

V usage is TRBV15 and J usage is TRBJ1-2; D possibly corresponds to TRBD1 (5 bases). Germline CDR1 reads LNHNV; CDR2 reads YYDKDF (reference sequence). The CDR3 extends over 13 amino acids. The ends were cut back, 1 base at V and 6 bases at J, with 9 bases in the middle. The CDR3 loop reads CATSRGLGDGYTF. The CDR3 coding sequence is TGTGCCACCAGCAGAGGGTTAGGGGATGGCTACACCTTC.

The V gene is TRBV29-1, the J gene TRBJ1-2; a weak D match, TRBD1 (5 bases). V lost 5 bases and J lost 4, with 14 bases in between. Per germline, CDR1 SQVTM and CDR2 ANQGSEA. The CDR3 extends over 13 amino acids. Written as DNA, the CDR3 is TGCAGCGTTAGTGTCGCAGGGAGCTATGGCTACACCTTC. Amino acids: CSVSVAGSYGYTF.

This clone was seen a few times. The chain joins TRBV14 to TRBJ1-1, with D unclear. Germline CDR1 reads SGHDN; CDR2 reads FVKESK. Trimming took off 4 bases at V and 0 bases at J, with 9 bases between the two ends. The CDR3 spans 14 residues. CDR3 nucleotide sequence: TGTGCCAGCAGCCCAGCGGGCATGAACACTGAAGCTTTCTTT. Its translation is CASSPAGMNTEAFF.

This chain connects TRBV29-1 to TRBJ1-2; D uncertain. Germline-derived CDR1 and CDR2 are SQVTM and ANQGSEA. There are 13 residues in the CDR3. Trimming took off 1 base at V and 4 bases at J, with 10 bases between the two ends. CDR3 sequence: CSVEAIAGYGYTF. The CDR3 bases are TGCAGCGTTGAAGCTATCGCAGGCTATGGCTACACCTTC.

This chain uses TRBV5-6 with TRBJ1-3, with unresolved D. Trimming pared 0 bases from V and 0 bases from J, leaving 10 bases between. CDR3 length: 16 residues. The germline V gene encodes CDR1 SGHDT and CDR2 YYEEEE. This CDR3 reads CASSLVEEISGNTIYF. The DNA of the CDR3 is TGTGCCAGCAGCTTGGTTGAGGAGATCTCTGGAAACACCATATATTTT.

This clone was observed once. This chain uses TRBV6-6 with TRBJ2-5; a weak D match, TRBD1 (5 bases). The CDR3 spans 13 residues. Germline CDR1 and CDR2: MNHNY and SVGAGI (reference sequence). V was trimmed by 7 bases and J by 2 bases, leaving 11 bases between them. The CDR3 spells CASKRGEQETQYF. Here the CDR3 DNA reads TGTGCCAGCAAAAGGGGCGAGCAAGAGACCCAGTACTTC.

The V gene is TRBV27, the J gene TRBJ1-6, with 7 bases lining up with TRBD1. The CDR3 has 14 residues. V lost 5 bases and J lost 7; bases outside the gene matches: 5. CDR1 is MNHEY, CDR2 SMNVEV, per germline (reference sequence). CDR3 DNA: TGTGCCAGCAGTAAGGGGGCCTTCAATTCACCCCTCCACTTT. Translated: CASSKGAFNSPLHF.

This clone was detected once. The CDR3 is CASSSYWTYSPLHF. The CDR3 region has the DNA TGTGCCAGCAGCTCCTACTGGACGTATTCACCCCTCCACTTT. The rearrangement uses TRBV5-6 and TRBJ1-6; D remains ambiguous. The length of the CDR3 is 14 residues. The ends were cut back, 3 bases at V and 8 bases at J, with 12 bases in the middle. Germline CDR1 is SGHDT and CDR2 is YYEEEE.

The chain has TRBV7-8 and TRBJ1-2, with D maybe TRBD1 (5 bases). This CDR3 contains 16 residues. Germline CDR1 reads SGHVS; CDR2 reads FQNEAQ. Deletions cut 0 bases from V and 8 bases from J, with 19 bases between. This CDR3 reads CASSLATELAVSGYTF. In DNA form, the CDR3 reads TGTGCCAGCAGCTTAGCGACAGAGCTGGCAGTTTCCGGCTACACCTTC.

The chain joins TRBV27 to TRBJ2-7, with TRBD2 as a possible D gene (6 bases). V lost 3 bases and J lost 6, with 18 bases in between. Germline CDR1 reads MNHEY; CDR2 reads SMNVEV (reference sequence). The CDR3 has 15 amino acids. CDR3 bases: TGTGCCAGCAGTTTTCTCCCCGGGGGAGTTGGCGAGCAGTACTTC. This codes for CASSFLPGGVGEQYF.

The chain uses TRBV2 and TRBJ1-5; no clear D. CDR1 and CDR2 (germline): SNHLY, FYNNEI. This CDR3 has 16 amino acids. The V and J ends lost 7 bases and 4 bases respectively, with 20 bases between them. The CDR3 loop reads CASNRSLVQGNQPQHF. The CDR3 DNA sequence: TGTGCCAGCAATCGAAGCTTGGTCCAAGGGAATCAGCCCCAGCATTTT.

The CDR3 nucleotides are TGTGCCAGCATGAACCAGGGGTTTGGCTATGGCTACACCTTC. The encoded protein is CASMNQGFGYGYTF. This rearrangement joins TRBV28 to TRBJ1-2; possible D gene TRBD1, 6 bases. Per germline, CDR1 MDHEN and CDR2 SYDVKM. V lost 7 bases and J 4 bases, leaving 16 bases between the germline ends. This CDR3 contains 14 residues.

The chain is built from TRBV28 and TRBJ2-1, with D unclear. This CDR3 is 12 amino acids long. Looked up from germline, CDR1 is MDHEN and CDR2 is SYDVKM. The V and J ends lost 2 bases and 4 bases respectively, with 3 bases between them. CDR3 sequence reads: CASSLGYNEQFF. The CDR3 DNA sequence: TGTGCCAGCAGTTTAGGGTACAATGAGCAGTTCTTC.

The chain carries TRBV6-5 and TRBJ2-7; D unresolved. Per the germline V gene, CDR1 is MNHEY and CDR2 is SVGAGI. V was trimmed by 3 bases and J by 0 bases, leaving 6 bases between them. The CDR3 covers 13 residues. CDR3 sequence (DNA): TGTGCCAGCAGTTATGCTGACTCCTACGAGCAGTACTTC. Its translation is CASSYADSYEQYF.

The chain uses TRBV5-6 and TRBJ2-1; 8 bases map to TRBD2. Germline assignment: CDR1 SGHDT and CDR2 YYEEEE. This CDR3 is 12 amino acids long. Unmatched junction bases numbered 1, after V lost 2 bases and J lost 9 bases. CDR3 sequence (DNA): TGTGCCAGCAGCTTCGCGGGAGGTGAGCAGTTCTTC. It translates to CASSFAGGEQFF.

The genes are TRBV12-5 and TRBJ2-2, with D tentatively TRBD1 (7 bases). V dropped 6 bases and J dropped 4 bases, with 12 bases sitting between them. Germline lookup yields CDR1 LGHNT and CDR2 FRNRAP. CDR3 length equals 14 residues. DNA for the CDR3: TGTGCTAGTGGGGGGGGACAGCCCACCGGGGAGCTGTTTTTT. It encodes CASGGGQPTGELFF.

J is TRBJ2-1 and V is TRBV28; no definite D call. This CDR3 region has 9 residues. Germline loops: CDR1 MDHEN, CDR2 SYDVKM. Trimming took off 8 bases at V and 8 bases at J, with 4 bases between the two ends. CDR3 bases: TGTGCCAGCGGTCATGAGCAGTTCTTC. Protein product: CASGHEQFF.

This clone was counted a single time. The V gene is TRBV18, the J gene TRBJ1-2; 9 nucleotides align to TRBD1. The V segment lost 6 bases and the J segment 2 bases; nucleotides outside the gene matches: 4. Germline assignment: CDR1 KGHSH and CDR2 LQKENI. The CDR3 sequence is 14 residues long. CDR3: CASSPGTGNYGYTF. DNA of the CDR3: TGTGCCAGCTCCCCCGGGACAGGGAACTATGGCTACACCTTC.

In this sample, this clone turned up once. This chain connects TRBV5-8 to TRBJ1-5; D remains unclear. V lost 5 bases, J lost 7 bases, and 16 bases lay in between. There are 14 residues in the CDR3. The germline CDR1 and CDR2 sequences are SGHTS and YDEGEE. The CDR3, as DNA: TGTGCCAGCAGTTTGACCATGGGAGGGCAGCCCCAGCATTTT. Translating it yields CASSLTMGGQPQHF.

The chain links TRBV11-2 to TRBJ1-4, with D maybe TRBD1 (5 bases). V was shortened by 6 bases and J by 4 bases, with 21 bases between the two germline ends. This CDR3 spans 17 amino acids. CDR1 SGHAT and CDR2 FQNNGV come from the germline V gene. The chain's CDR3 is CASSRAGWGVYNEKLFF. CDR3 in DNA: TGTGCCAGCAGTCGAGCTGGGTGGGGGGTTTATAATGAAAAACTGTTTTTT. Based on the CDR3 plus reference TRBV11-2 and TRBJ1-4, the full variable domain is EAGVAQSPRYKIIEKRQSVAFWCNPISGHATLYWYQQILGQGPKLLIQFQNNGVVDDSQLPKDRFSAERLKGVDSTLKIQPAKLEDSAVYLCASSRAGWGVYNEKLFFGSGTQLSVL.

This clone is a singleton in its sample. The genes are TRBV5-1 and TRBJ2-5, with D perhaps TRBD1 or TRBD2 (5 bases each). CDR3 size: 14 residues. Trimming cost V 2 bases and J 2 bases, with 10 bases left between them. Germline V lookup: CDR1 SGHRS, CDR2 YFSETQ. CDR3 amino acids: CASSLGDPQETQYF. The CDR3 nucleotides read TGCGCCAGCAGCTTAGGGGACCCACAAGAGACCCAGTACTTC. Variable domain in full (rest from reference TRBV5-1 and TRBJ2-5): KAGVTQTPRYLIKTRGQQVTLSCSPISGHRSVSWYQQTPGQGLQFLFEYFSETQRNKGNFPGRFSGRQFSNSRSEMNVSTLELGDSALYLCASSLGDPQETQYFGPGTRLLVL.

Here the CDR3 reads CATSRDWNEGTQYF. The CDR3 nucleotides are TGTGCCACCAGCAGAGATTGGAATGAGGGGACCCAGTACTTC. The rearrangement links TRBV15 to TRBJ2-5; perhaps TRBD2 as D (5 bases). Trimming shortened V by 0 bases and J by 7 bases, and 12 bases separated the two germline ends. Looked up from germline, CDR1 is LNHNV and CDR2 is YYDKDF (reference sequence). The CDR3 totals 14 residues.